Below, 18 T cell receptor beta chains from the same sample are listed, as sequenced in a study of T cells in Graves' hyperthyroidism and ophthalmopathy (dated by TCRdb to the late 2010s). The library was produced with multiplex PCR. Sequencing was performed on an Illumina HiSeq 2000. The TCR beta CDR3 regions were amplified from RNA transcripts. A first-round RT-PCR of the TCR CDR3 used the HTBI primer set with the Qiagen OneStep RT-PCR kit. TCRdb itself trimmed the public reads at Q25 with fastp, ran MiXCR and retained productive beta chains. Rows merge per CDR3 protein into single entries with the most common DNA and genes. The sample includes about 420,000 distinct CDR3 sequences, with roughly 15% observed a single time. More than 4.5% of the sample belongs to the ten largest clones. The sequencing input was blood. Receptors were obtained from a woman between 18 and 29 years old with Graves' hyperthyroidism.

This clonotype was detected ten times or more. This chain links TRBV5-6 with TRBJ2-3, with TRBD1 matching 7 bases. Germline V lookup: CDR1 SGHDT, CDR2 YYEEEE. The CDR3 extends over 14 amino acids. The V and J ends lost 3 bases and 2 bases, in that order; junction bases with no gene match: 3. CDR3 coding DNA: TGTGCCAGCAGCTGGACAGGCCCCACAGATACGCAGTATTTT. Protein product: CASSWTGPTDTQYF.

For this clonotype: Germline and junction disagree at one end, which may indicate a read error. CDR3 region: CASSSMIPGPLF. CDR3 bases: TGTGCCAGCAGTTCTATGATTCCGGGACCCCTCTTC. V usage is TRBV12-3 or TRBV12-4 and J usage is TRBJ2-1; possibly TRBD1 or TRBD2 for D (5 bases each). This CDR3 contains 12 residues.

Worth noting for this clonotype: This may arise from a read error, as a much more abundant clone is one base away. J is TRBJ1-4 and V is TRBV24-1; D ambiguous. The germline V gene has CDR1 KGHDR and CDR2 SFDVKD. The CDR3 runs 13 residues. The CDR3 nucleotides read TGTGCCACCAGTGATTCCGGTAATGAAAAACTGTCTTTT. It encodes CATSDSGNEKLSF.

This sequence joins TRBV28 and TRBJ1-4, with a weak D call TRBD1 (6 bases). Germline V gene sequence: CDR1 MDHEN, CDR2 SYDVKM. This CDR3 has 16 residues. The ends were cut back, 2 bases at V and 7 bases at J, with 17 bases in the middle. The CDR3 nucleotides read TGTGCCAGCAGTTTAACCCAGGGGCGATCTTTTGAAAAACTGTTTTTT. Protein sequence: CASSLTQGRSFEKLFF.

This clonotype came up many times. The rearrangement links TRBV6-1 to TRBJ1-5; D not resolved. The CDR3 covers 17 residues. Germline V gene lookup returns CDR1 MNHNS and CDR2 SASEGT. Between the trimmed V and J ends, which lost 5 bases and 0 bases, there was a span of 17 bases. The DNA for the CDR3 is TGTGCCAGCAGTCGGAGTTTAAACGACGATAGCAATCAGCCCCAGCATTTT. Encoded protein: CASSRSLNDDSNQPQHF.

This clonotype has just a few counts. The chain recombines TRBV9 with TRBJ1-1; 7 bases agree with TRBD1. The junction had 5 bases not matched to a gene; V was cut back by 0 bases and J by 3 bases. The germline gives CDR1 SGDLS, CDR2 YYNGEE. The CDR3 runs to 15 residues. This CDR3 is CASSVGGGRYTEAFF. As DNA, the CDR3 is TGTGCCAGCAGCGTAGGAGGGGGCCGTTACACTGAAGCTTTCTTT.

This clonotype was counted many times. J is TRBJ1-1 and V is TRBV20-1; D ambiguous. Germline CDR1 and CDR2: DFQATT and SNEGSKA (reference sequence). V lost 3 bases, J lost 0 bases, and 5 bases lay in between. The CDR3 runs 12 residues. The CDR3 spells CSASKVNTEAFF. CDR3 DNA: TGCAGTGCTAGTAAGGTGAACACTGAAGCTTTCTTT.

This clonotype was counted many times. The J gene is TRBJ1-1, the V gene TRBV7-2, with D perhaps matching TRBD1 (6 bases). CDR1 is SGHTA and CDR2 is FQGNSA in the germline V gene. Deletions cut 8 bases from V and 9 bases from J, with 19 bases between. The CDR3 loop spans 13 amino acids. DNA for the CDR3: TGTGCCAGCCTAACTCGGGACACAGTTCAAGCTTTCTTT. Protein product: CASLTRDTVQAFF.

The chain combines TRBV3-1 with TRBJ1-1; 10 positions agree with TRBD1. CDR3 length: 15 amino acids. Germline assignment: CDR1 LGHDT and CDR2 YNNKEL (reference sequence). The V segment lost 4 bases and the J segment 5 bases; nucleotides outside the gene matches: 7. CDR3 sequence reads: CASSPTGTGVTEAFF. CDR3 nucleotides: TGTGCCAGCAGCCCAACCGGGACAGGGGTTACTGAAGCTTTCTTT. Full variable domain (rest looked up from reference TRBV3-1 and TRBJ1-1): DTAVSQTPKYLVTQMGNDKSIKCEQNLGHDTMYWYKQDSKKFLKIMFSYNNKELIINETVPNRFSPKSPDKAHLNLHINSLELGDSAVYFCASSPTGTGVTEAFFGQGTRLTVV.

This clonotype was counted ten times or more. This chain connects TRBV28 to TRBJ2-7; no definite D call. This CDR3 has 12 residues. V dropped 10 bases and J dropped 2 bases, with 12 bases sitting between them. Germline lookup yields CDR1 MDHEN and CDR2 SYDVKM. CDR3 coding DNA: TGTGCCACCTCCGTAGGAACCTACGAGCAGTACTTC. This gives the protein CATSVGTYEQYF.

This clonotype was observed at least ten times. In DNA, the CDR3 is TGTGCCAGCAGGTACGCCGGGACCTACGAGCAGTACTTC. This gives the protein CASRYAGTYEQYF. The V and J genes are TRBV12-3 or TRBV12-4 and TRBJ2-7; the D gene is possibly TRBD2 (5 bases). The CDR3 consists of 13 residues. Trimming pared 6 bases from V and 2 bases from J, leaving 11 bases between.

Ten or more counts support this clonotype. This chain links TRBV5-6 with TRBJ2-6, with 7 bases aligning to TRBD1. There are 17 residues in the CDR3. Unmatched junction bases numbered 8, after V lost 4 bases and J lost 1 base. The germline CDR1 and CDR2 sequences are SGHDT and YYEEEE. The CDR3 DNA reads TGTGCCAGCAGCCCACCGGGACAGCTTTCTGGGGCCAACGTCCTGACTTTC. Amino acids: CASSPPGQLSGANVLTF.

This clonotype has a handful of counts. The CDR3 DNA reads TGCAGCGCCAATGGCTACACCTTC. Amino acid sequence: CSANGYTF. The V and J genes are TRBV29-1 and TRBJ1-2; D ambiguous. Deletions cut 7 bases from V and 6 bases from J, with 3 bases between. CDR1 SQVTM and CDR2 ANQGSEA come from the germline V gene. The CDR3 loop spans 8 amino acids. Full variable domain (missing parts from reference TRBV29-1 and TRBJ1-2): SAVISQKPSRDICQRGTSLTIQCQVDSQVTMMFWYRQQPGQSLTLIATANQGSEATYESGFVIDKFPISRPNLTFSTLTVSNMSPEDSSIYLCSANGYTFGSGTRLTVV.

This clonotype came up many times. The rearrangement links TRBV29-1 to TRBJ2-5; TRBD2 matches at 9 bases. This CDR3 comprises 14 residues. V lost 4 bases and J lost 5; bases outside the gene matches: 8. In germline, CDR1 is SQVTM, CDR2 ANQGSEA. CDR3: CSVGVSGSWETQYF. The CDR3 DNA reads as TGCAGCGTTGGGGTTAGCGGGAGTTGGGAGACCCAGTACTTC. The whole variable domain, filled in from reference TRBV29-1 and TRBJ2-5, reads SAVISQKPSRDICQRGTSLTIQCQVDSQVTMMFWYRQQPGQSLTLIATANQGSEATYESGFVIDKFPISRPNLTFSTLTVSNMSPEDSSIYLCSVGVSGSWETQYFGPGTRLLVL.

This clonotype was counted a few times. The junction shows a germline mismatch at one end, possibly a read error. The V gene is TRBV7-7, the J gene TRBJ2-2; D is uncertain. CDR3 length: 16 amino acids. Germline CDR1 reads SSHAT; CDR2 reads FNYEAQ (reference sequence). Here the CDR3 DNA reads TGTGCTAGCAGCTTACAACCTTATGAGGTGGCCGGGGAGCTGTTTTTT. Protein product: CASSLQPYEVAGELFF.

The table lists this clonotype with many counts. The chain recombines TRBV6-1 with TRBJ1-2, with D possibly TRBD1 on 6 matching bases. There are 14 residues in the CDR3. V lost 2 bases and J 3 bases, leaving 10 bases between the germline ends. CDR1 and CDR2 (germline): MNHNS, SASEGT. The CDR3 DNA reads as TGTGCCAGCAGTGAACTACAGGGAGACTATGGCTACACCTTC. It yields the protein CASSELQGDYGYTF.

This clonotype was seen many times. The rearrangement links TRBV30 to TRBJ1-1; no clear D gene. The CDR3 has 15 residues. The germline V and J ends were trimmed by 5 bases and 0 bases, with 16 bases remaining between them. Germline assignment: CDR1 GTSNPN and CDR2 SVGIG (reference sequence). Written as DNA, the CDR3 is TGTGCCTGGCATGGTACCCCGCGAATGAACACTGAAGCTTTCTTT. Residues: CAWHGTPRMNTEAFF.

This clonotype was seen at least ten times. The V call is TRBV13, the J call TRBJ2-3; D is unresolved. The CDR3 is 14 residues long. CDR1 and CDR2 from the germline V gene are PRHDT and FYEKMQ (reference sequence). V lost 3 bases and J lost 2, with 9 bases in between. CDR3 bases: TGTGCCAGCAGCTTGTATCTAAACACAGATACGCAGTATTTT. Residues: CASSLYLNTDTQYF.